The present entry profiles one TCR beta chain with its context. Deletions cut 7 bases from V and 4 bases from J, with 10 bases between. The germline CDR1 and CDR2 sequences are SQVTM and ANQGSEA. CDR3 length equals 11 residues. Assay used: immunoSEQ multiplex PCR; TCRdb lists only in-frame clones, some missing. The data contain tens of thousands of clones, about nine tenths of them singletons. The data were taken from a study of T cell changes during pregnancy in multiple sclerosis. This rearrangement joins TRBV29-1 to TRBJ1-2, with no clear D. The sequencing used peripheral blood, collected after pregnancy. This sequence originates from a female donor in good health, enrolled as a control in a pregnancy study. DNA for the CDR3: TGCAGCGCTACAGTTCGCTATGGCTACACCTTC. Residues: CSATVRYGYTF.